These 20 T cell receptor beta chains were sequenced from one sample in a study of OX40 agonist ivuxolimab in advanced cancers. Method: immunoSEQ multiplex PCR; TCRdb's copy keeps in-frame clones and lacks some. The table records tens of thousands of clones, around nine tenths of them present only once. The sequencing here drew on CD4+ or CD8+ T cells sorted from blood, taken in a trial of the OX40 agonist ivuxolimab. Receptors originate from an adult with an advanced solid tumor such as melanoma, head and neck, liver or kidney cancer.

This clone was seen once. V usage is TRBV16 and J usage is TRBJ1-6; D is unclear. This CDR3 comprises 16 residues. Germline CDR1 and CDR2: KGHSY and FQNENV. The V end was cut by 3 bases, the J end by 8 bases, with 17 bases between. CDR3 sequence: CASSHFGRSLDSPLHF. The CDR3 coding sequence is TGTGCCAGCAGCCACTTCGGTCGTTCATTGGATTCACCCCTCCACTTT. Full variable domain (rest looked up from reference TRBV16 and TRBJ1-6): GEEVAQTPKHLVRGEGQKAKLYCAPIKGHSYVFWYQQVLKNEFKFLISFQNENVFDETGMPKERFSAKCLPNSPCSLEIQATKLEDSAVYFCASSHFGRSLDSPLHFGNGTRLTVT.

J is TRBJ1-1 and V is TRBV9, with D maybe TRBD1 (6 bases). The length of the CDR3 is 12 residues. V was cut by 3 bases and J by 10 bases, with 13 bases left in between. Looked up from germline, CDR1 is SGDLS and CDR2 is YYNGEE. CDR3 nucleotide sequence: TGTGCCAGCAGCGAGGGGGGAGGGGCAGCTTTCTTT. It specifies CASSEGGGAAFF.

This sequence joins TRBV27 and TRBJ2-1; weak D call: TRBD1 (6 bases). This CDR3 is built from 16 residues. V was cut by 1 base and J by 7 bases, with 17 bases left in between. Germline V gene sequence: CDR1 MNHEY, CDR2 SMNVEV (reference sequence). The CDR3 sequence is CASSLWGQGKNNEQFF. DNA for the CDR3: TGTGCCAGCAGTTTATGGGGGCAGGGGAAGAATAATGAGCAGTTCTTC.

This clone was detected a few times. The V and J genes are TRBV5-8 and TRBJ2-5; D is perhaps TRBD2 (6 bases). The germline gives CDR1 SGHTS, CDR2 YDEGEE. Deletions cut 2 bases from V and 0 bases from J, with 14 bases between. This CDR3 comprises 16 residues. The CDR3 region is CASSLAGIPNQETQYF. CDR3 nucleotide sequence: TGTGCCAGCAGCTTAGCGGGCATTCCGAACCAAGAGACCCAGTACTTC.

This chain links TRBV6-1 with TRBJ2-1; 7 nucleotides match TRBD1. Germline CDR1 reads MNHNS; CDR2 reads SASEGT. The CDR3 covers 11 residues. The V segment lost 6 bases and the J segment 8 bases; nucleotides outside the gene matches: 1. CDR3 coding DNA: TGTGCCAGCAGCCAGGGGGATGAGCAGTTCTTC. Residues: CASSQGDEQFF.

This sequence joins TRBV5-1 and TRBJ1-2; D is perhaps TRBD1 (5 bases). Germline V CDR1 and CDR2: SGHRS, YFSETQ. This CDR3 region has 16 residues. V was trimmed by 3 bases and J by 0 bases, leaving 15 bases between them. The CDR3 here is CASSSGTLGSNYGYTF. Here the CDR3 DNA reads TGCGCCAGCAGCTCTGGGACCCTGGGCTCTAACTATGGCTACACCTTC.

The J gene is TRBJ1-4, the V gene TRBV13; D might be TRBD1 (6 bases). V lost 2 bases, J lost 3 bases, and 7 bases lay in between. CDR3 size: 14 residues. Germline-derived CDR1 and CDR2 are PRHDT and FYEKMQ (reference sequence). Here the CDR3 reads CASSLRGSNEKLFF. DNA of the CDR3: TGTGCCAGCAGCTTAAGGGGGTCTAATGAAAAACTGTTTTTT.

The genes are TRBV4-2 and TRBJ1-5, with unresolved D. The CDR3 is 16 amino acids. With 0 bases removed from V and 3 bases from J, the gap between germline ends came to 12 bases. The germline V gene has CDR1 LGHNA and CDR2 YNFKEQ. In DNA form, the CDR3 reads TGTGCCAGCAGCCAAGAGGCTCAAGCACCCAATCAGCCCCAGCATTTT. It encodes CASSQEAQAPNQPQHF.

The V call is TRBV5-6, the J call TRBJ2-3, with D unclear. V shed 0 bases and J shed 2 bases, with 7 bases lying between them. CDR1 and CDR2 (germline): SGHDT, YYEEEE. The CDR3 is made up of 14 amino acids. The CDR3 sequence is CASSLGQITDTQYF. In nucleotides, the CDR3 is TGTGCCAGCAGCTTGGGGCAGATCACAGATACGCAGTATTTT. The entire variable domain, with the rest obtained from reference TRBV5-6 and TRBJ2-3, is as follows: DAGVTQSPTHLIKTRGQQVTLRCSPKSGHDTVSWYQQALGQGPQFIFQYYEEEERQRGNFPDRFSGHQFPNYSSELNVNALLLGDSALYLCASSLGQITDTQYFGPGTRLTVL.

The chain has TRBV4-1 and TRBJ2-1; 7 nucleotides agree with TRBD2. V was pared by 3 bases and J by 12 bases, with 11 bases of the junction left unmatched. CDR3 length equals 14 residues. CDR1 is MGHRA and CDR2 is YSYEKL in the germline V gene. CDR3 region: CASSHPGLGEGQFF. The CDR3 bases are TGCGCCAGCAGCCATCCCGGACTGGGGGAGGGGCAGTTCTTC.

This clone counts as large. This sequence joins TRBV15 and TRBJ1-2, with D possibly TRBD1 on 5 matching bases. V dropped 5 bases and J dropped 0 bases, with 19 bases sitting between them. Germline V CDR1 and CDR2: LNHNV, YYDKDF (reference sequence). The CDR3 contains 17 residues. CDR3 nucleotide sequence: TGTGCCACCAGCGATGGGTGGGGGGAGGCTTCTAACTATGGCTACACCTTC. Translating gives CATSDGWGEASNYGYTF.

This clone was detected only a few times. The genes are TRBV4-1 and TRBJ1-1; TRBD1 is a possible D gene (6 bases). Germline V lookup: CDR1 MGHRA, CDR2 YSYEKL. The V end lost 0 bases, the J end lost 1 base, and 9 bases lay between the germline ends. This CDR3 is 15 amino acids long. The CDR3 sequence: CASSQDVGQNTEAFF. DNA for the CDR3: TGCGCCAGCAGCCAAGATGTGGGACAGAACACTGAAGCTTTCTTT.

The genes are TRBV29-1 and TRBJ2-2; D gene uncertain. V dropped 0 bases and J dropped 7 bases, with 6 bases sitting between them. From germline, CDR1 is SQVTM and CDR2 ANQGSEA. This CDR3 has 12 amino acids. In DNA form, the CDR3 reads TGCAGCGTTGAAGATCGCATCGGGGAGCTGTTTTTT. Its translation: CSVEDRIGELFF.

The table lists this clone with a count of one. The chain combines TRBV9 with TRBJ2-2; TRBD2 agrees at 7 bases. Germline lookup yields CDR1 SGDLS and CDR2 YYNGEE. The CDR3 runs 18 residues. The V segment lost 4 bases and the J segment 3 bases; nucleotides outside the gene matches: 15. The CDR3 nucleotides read TGTGCCAGCAGCCGACCGGGGGGAGGCGGGGGTGACACCGGGGAGCTGTTTTTT. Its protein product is CASSRPGGGGGDTGELFF.

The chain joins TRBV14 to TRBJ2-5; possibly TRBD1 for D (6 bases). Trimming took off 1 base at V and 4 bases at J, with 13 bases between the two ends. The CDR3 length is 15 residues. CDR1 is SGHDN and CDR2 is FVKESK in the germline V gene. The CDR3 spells CASSQGGGSPETQYF. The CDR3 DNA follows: TGTGCCAGCAGCCAAGGAGGGGGTTCTCCAGAGACCCAGTACTTC.

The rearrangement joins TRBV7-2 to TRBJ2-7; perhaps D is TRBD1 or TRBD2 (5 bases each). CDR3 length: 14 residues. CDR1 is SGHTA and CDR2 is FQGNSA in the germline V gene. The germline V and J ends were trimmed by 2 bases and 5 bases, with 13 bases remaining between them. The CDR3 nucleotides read TGTGCCAGCAGCTTACTTACGGGGCGCCACGAGCAGTACTTC. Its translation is CASSLLTGRHEQYF.

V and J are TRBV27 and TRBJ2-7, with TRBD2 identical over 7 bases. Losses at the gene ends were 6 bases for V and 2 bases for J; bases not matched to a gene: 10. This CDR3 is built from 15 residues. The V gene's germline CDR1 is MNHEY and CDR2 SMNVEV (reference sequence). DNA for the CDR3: TGTGCCAGCAGCTACCAGTGGGGGGGGACCTACGAGCAGTACTTC. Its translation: CASSYQWGGTYEQYF.

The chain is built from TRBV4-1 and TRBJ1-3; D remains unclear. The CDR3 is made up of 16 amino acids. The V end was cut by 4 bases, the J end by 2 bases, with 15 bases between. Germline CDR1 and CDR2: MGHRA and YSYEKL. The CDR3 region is CASSLLGREPGNTIYF. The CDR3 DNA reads TGCGCCAGCAGCCTCCTCGGACGAGAACCTGGAAACACCATATATTTT.

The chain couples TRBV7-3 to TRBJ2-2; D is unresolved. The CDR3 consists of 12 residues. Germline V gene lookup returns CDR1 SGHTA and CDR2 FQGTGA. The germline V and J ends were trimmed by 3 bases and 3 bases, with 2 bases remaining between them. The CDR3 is CASSFDTGELFF. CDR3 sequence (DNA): TGTGCCAGCAGCTTTGACACCGGGGAGCTGTTTTTT.

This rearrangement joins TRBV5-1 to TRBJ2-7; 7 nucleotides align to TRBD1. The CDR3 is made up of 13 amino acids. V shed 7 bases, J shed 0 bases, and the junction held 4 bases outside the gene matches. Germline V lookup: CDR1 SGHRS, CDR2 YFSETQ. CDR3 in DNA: TGCGCCAGCTCCGGGACAGTCTCCTACGAGCAGTACTTC. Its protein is CASSGTVSYEQYF.